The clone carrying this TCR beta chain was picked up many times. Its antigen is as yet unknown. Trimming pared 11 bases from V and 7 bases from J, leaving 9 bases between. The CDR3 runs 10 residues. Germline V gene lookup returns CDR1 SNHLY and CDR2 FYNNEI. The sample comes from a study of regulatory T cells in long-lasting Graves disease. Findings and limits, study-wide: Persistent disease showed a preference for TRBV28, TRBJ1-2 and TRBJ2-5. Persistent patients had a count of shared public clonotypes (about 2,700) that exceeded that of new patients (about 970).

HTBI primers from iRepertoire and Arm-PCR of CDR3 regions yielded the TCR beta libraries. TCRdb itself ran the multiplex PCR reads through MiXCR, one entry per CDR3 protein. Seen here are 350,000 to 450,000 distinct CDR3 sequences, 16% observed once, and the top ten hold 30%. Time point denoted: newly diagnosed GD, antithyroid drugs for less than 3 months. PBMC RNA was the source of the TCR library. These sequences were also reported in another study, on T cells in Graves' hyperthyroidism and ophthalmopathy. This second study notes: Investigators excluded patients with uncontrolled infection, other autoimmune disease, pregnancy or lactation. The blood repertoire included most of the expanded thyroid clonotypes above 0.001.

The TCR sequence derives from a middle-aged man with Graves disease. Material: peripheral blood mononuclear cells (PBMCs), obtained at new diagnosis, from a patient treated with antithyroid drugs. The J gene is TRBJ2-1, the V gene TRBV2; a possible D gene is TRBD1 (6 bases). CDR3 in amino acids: CAYQGNEQFF. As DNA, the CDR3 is TGTGCCTACCAGGGGAATGAGCAGTTCTTC.